Listed here are 19 T cell receptor beta chains from one sample, sequenced in a study of read filtering for tumor transcriptome and immune sequencing. Molecular barcoded adaptors covering alpha/delta and beta/gamma chains were used on 400 to 450 ng RNA. TCRdb re-derived calls from the reads in MiXCR, one entry per CDR3 protein. The table has tens of thousands of distinct CDR3 sequences, approximately 15% seen once; the top ten hold around 45%. The sample consisted of a population of CD138-negative cells sorted from bone marrow. These receptors originate from a donor over 35 with multiple myeloma.

This clonotype has a count of ten or more. The V gene is TRBV19, the J gene TRBJ2-1; 8 bases fit TRBD2. The CDR3 is 13 amino acids. Germline-derived CDR1 and CDR2 are LNHDA and SQIVND (reference sequence). The J segment lost 11 bases and the V segment lost 7 bases, leaving 10 bases of the junction unmatched. CDR3 protein: CASNRAGEVKQFF. CDR3 nucleotides: TGTGCCAGTAATCGAGCGGGAGAAGTTAAGCAGTTCTTC.

On this clonotype: A single base separates this from a much larger clone, so it may be a read error. The chain carries TRBV2 and TRBJ2-7; D unresolved. Germline V gene data show CDR1 as SNHLY and CDR2 as FYNNEI. This CDR3 spans 11 amino acids. The CDR3 spells CAGSETREQYF. The CDR3 DNA reads TGTGCCGGCAGTGAAACCCGGGAGCAGTACTTC.

A note on this clonotype: This may come from a read error, since a much larger clone is one base off. The genes are TRBV20-1 and TRBJ2-7; unclear D gene. CDR1 is DFQATT and CDR2 is SNEGSKA in the germline V gene (reference sequence). This CDR3 spans 13 amino acids. CDR3 sequence reads: CSQSPDPIYEQYF. For the CDR3, the DNA is TGCAGCCAGAGCCCGGACCCAATCTACGAGCAGTACTTC.

The chain carries TRBV19 and TRBJ2-2; D possibly corresponds to TRBD1 (5 bases). From germline, CDR1 is LNHDA and CDR2 SQIVND (reference sequence). This CDR3 is 14 amino acids long. V was cut by 8 bases and J by 4 bases, with 14 bases left in between. CDR3 protein: CASRTPEATGELFF. CDR3 in DNA: TGTGCCAGTCGGACACCCGAAGCCACCGGGGAGCTGTTTTTT.

About this clonotype itself: One end of the junction varies from germline; a read error may be responsible. The chain links TRBV12-5 to TRBJ1-5; tentative D call: TRBD1 (5 bases). The CDR3 totals 14 residues. Germline V lookup: CDR1 LGHNT, CDR2 FRNRAP. The CDR3 region has the DNA TGTGCCAGCAGTTTACCAGGGATGGGTCAGCCCCAGCGTTTT. Protein product: CASSLPGMGQPQRF. The full variable domain, rest sourced from reference TRBV12-5 and TRBJ1-5, is DARVTQTPRHKVTEMGQEVTMRCQPILGHNTVFWYRQTMMQGLELLAYFRNRAPLDDSGMPKDRFSAEMPDATLATLKIQPSEPRDSAVYFCASSLPGMGQPQRFGDGTRLSIL.

This clonotype was found many times. The chain has TRBV30 and TRBJ1-4, with D unclear. V lost 0 bases, J lost 2 bases, and 10 bases lay in between. Germline V lookup: CDR1 GTSNPN, CDR2 SVGIG (reference sequence). The CDR3 sequence is 15 residues long. The CDR3 protein is CAWSVQPGTNEKLFF. For the CDR3, the DNA is TGTGCCTGGAGTGTACAGCCAGGCACTAATGAAAAACTGTTTTTT.

In this sample, this clonotype turned up many times. The V call is TRBV20-1, the J call TRBJ2-5, with a tentative D call TRBD1 (6 bases). Germline V CDR1 and CDR2: DFQATT, SNEGSKA (reference sequence). CDR3 size: 13 residues. V lost 2 bases to trimming and J lost 1 base, with 8 bases between them. The CDR3 bases are TGCAGTGCTAGAACAGGGAGCCAAGAGACCCAGTACTTC. Amino acid sequence: CSARTGSQETQYF.

The chain combines TRBV11-2 with TRBJ2-1; 14 bases are a match to TRBD2. The germline CDR1 and CDR2 sequences are SGHAT and FQNNGV. The CDR3 is 18 residues long. V lost 5 bases to trimming and J lost 5 bases; unmatched junction nucleotides: 11. DNA of the CDR3: TGTGCCAGCAGCCTAACCGGGACTAGCGGGAGTCGAGACAATGAGCAGTTCTTC. Translation: CASSLTGTSGSRDNEQFF.

This clonotype was seen ten or more times. The chain combines TRBV4-2 with TRBJ2-1, with 9 bases fitting TRBD2. The V segment lost 3 bases and the J segment 1 base; nucleotides outside the gene matches: 4. CDR3 size: 16 residues. The germline gives CDR1 LGHNA, CDR2 YNFKEQ. This CDR3 is CASSQETSGSYNEQFF. CDR3 nucleotides: TGTGCCAGCAGCCAGGAGACTAGCGGATCCTACAATGAGCAGTTCTTC.

This clonotype was seen at least ten times. CDR3 sequence: CSVEGLAGVRSYEQYF. CDR3 in DNA: TGCAGCGTTGAGGGACTAGCGGGAGTTCGTTCCTACGAGCAGTACTTC. The chain is built from TRBV29-1 and TRBJ2-7; 14 positions match TRBD2. Losses at the gene ends were 3 bases for V and 1 base for J; bases not matched to a gene: 5. The CDR3 extends over 16 amino acids. Germline CDR1 and CDR2: SQVTM and ANQGSEA.

The rearrangement uses TRBV11-3 and TRBJ2-1; no clear D. CDR1 is SGHNT, CDR2 YENEEA, per germline. The CDR3 runs 14 residues. Trimming took off 5 bases at V and 0 bases at J, with 8 bases between the two ends. The CDR3 is CASSPASSYNEQFF. The CDR3 DNA reads as TGTGCCAGCAGCCCCGCCAGCTCCTACAATGAGCAGTTCTTC. The full variable domain, rest sourced from reference TRBV11-3 and TRBJ2-1, is EAGVVQSPRYKIIEKKQPVAFWCNPISGHNTLYWYLQNLGQGPELLIRYENEEAVDDSQLPKDRFSAERLKGVDSTLKIQPAELGDSAVYLCASSPASSYNEQFFGPGTRLTVL.

This clonotype was seen many times. This chain connects TRBV7-8 to TRBJ1-1; no firm D call. CDR1 SGHVS and CDR2 FQNEAQ come from the germline V gene. Trimming stripped 2 bases from V and 2 bases from J, with 9 bases between. The CDR3 is made up of 14 amino acids. Here the CDR3 reads CASSLKGTNTEAFF. The CDR3 coding sequence is TGTGCCAGCAGCTTAAAGGGTACAAACACTGAAGCTTTCTTT.

Turning to this clonotype: Without the conserved terminal phenylalanine or tryptophan, this CDR3 likely stems from a read error. The chain employs TRBV14 and TRBJ2-3, with TRBD2 matching 8 bases. The CDR3 loop spans 17 amino acids. Germline V gives CDR1 SGHDN, CDR2 FVKESK. J gave up 2 bases and V 4 bases, and 11 bases lay outside the gene matches. DNA of the CDR3: TGTGCCAGCAGCCCTCCTATACTAGCGGTTCACACAGATACGCAGTATTCT. Residues: CASSPPILAVHTDTQYS.

This clonotype was seen at least ten times. The rearrangement joins TRBV6-2 or TRBV6-3 to TRBJ1-1, with D possibly matching TRBD1 (5 bases). Looked up from germline, CDR1 is MNHEY and CDR2 is SVGEGT. V was trimmed by 8 bases and J by 0 bases, leaving 16 bases between them. This CDR3 is 15 amino acids long. Here the CDR3 DNA reads TGTGCCAGCCCTCCCACGGGGGTTATGAACACTGAAGCTTTCTTT. Its protein is CASPPTGVMNTEAFF.

This clonotype was detected many times. The DNA for the CDR3 is TGTGCCAGCAGCGCAAGACTAGTAGCCAATGAGCAGTTCTTC. Its translation: CASSARLVANEQFF. V and J are TRBV11-2 and TRBJ2-1; tentative D call: TRBD2 (6 bases). CDR3 size: 14 residues. Trimming took 5 bases from V and 6 from J, leaving 14 bases between them. Germline CDR1 and CDR2: SGHAT and FQNNGV.

This chain uses TRBV6-2 or TRBV6-3 with TRBJ1-1; perhaps TRBD1 as D (6 bases). The CDR3 runs 16 residues. Looked up from germline, CDR1 is MNHEY and CDR2 is SVGEGT. Trimming took off 4 bases at V and 6 bases at J, with 21 bases between the two ends. The CDR3 coding sequence is TGTGCCAGCAGTTTCCGGGGCAGGGGATGGAGTTCTGAAGCTTTCTTT. Translating it yields CASSFRGRGWSSEAFF.

The table lists this clonotype with many counts. The chain links TRBV29-1 to TRBJ2-2, with a weak D call TRBD1 (6 bases). The CDR3 covers 14 residues. CDR1 is SQVTM and CDR2 is ANQGSEA in the germline V gene. The V end was cut by 3 bases, the J end by 1 base, with 9 bases between. The CDR3 region is CSVDPRGNTGELFF. CDR3 DNA sequence: TGCAGCGTTGACCCCAGGGGGAACACCGGGGAGCTGTTTTTT.

This chain connects TRBV18 to TRBJ2-1, with D unclear. The CDR3 is made up of 15 amino acids. The germline gives CDR1 KGHSH, CDR2 LQKENI. V gave up 5 bases and J gave up 9 bases, with 20 bases separating them. This chain's CDR3 is CASSASTLGVGEQFF. The CDR3, as DNA: TGTGCCAGCTCAGCATCCACGCTAGGAGTCGGTGAGCAGTTCTTC.

The rearrangement uses TRBV7-3 and TRBJ1-1; D remains unclear. The length of the CDR3 is 15 residues. Germline CDR1 and CDR2: SGHTA and FQGTGA. Deletions cut 5 bases from V and 1 base from J, with 14 bases between. CDR3 in amino acids: CASSAMGGGNTEAFF. The CDR3 region has the DNA TGTGCCAGCAGCGCAATGGGTGGCGGGAACACTGAAGCTTTCTTT.